The rows below give T cell receptor beta chains drawn from one sample of a study of blood T cell repertoires in COVID-19. Sequencing used immunoSEQ multiplex PCR; TCRdb keeps in-frame clones, though not all of them. The sample holds 40,000 or so clones, roughly 80% seen once. Sequenced sample: peripheral blood. These TCRs come from a human donor with acute or convalescent COVID-19. The donor label of this sample is uncertain. CDR3s include the opening cysteine and the closing phenylalanine or tryptophan. The D gene is left open where the match is weak. Size tells how often a clone was seen (once, few, many) or the class of an expanded clone, and some rows leave it out.

>-|TRBJ2-1|TRBV7-8|-
CASSLSVSGGAREQFF
TGTGCCAGCAGCTTAAGTGTCTCTGGGGGGGCGCGCGAGCAGTTCTTC
>TRBD1|TRBJ1-2|TRBV6-5|-
CASRAGQAYGYTF
TGTGCCAGCAGGGCGGGACAGGCTTATGGCTACACCTTC
>TRBD1|TRBJ2-2|TRBV27|-
CASSYKGGANTGELFF
TGTGCCAGCAGTTATAAAGGGGGCGCGAACACCGGGGAGCTGTTTTTT
>-|TRBJ1-2|TRBV9|-
CASSVAGLDYGYTF
TGTGCCAGCAGCGTAGCAGGGTTGGACTATGGCTACACCTTC
>TRBD2|TRBJ2-1|TRBV7-3|-
CASTIAGVNGNEQFF
TGTGCCAGCACCATAGCGGGAGTCAATGGGAATGAGCAGTTCTTC
>TRBD1|TRBJ1-1|TRBV19|once
CATRQGPEAFF
TGTGCCACCAGACAGGGACCTGAAGCTTTCTTT
>-|TRBJ1-1|TRBV6-6|-
CASSYSGRGVTEAFF
TGTGCCAGCAGTTATTCCGGTCGCGGAGTCACTGAAGCTTTCTTT
>-|TRBJ2-5|TRBV9|-
CASSASEIQETQYF
TGTGCCAGCAGCGCATCGGAGATCCAAGAGACCCAGTACTTC
>TRBD2|TRBJ2-7|TRBV5-6|-
CASSLLAGEHEQYF
TGTGCCAGCAGCTTACTAGCGGGAGAGCACGAGCAGTACTTC
>-|TRBJ1-6|TRBV19|few
CASSIQGSNSPLHF
TGTGCCAGTAGTATACAGGGTTCTAATTCACCCCTCCACTTT
>-|TRBJ2-7|TRBV28|-
CASRPATYEQYF
TGTGCCAGCAGGCCCGCCACTTACGAGCAGTACTTC
>-|TRBJ2-1|TRBV30|-
CAWSVRDWNNEQFF
TGTGCCTGGAGTGTACGGGATTGGAACAATGAGCAGTTCTTC
>TRBD2|TRBJ2-1|TRBV6-4|-
CASSDSWTSGRESYNEQFF
TGTGCCAGCAGTGACTCGTGGACTAGCGGGAGGGAGTCCTACAATGAGCAGTTCTTC
>-|TRBJ1-4|TRBV2|-
CASQMGHFATNEKLFF
TGTGCCAGCCAAATGGGACATTTTGCAACTAATGAAAAACTGTTTTTT
>TRBD1|TRBJ1-1|TRBV28|-
CASSFTLRQGDTEAFF
TGTGCCAGCAGTTTTACCCTCCGACAGGGGGACACTGAAGCTTTCTTT
>-|TRBJ2-7|TRBV30|once
CAWRGRVVYEQYF
TGTGCCTGGAGGGGCAGGGTTGTCTACGAGCAGTACTTC
>TRBD1|TRBJ2-3|TRBV15|-
CATSVRQGRLGTDTQYF
TGTGCCACCAGCGTCCGACAGGGTAGACTTGGGACAGATACGCAGTATTTT
>-|TRBJ1-1|TRBV4-2|few
CASSQVTGEAFF
TGTGCCAGCAGCCAAGTCACCGGTGAAGCTTTCTTT
>-|TRBJ2-7|TRBV19|-
CASSMTWSGRLYEQYF
TGTGCCAGTAGTATGACATGGAGCGGCAGACTCTACGAGCAGTACTTC
>-|TRBJ1-5|TRBV5-6|-
CASSSAGRRNQPQHF
TGTGCCAGCAGCTCGGCGGGACGCCGCAATCAGCCCCAGCATTTT
>-|TRBJ2-2|TRBV4-1|-
CASSLTDRNLNTGELFF
TGCGCCAGCAGCCTAACCGACAGGAATCTTAACACCGGGGAGCTGTTTTTT
>-|TRBJ2-2|TRBV27|-
CASSSWGGDTGELFF
TGTGCCAGCAGCTCTTGGGGGGGCGACACCGGGGAGCTGTTTTTT
>TRBD1|TRBJ2-2|TRBV5-1|-
CASSLQGAGTGELFF
TGCGCCAGCAGCTTACAGGGGGCCGGCACCGGGGAGCTGTTTTTT
>-|TRBJ2-1|TRBV18|-
CASSPPGTAYNEQFF
TGTGCCAGCTCACCACCTGGGACTGCCTACAATGAGCAGTTCTTC
>-|TRBJ1-2|TRBV7-2|-
CASSSRLEDDGYTF
TGTGCCAGCAGCTCGAGACTAGAGGACGATGGCTACACCTTC
>TRBD1|TRBJ1-1|TRBV7-2|-
CASSLWTGKGTEAFF
TGTGCCAGCAGCCTCTGGACAGGGAAGGGCACTGAAGCTTTCTTT
>TRBD1|TRBJ1-1|TRBV5-4|-
CASSWPPGQGDGKAFF
TGTGCCAGCAGCTGGCCGCCGGGACAGGGTGATGGAAAAGCTTTCTTT
>TRBD2|TRBJ2-6|TRBV5-1|-
CASSSGLAGEDANVLTF
TGCGCCAGCAGCTCCGGACTAGCGGGAGAGGACGCCAACGTCCTGACTTTC
>-|TRBJ1-2|TRBV28|-
CASSLQLGYYGYTF
TGTGCCAGCAGTTTACAACTGGGCTATTATGGCTACACCTTC
>TRBD1|TRBJ2-2|TRBV5-1|-
CASSLNPGTGGAANTGELFF
TGCGCCAGCAGCCTGAACCCCGGGACAGGGGGCGCGGCGAACACCGGGGAGCTGTTTTTT
>TRBD1|TRBJ1-2|TRBV9|few
CASSPPGGYGYTF
TGTGCCAGCAGCCCCCCAGGGGGCTATGGCTACACCTTC
>-|TRBJ2-7|TRBV5-1|-
CASSRDGYEQYF
TGCGCCAGCTCTCGAGATGGCTACGAGCAGTACTTC
>TRBD1|TRBJ2-7|TRBV28|-
CASSSYTEGQFYEQYF
TGTGCCAGCAGTTCATATACTGAGGGACAGTTTTACGAGCAGTACTTC
>-|TRBJ2-7|TRBV9|-
CASSVGDRPWEQYF
TGTGCCAGCAGCGTAGGTGACAGGCCCTGGGAGCAGTACTTC
>TRBD1|TRBJ2-5|TRBV6-4|-
CASRRQGQETQYF
TGTGCCAGCAGGCGACAGGGCCAAGAGACCCAGTACTTC
>TRBD1|TRBJ1-2|TRBV9|-
CASSKTGENGYTF
TGTGCCAGCAGCAAAACAGGGGAAAATGGCTACACCTTC
>-|TRBJ1-4|TRBV20-1|-
CSARGGEKLFF
TGCAGTGCTAGGGGGGGAGAAAAACTGTTTTTT
>-|TRBJ1-2|TRBV7-9|-
CASRGQGLNYGYTF
TGTGCCAGCCGGGGTCAGGGGCTCAACTATGGCTACACCTTC
>-|TRBJ2-7|TRBV28|-
CASSFGEAEPYEQYF
TGTGCCAGCAGTTTTGGTGAAGCCGAACCCTACGAGCAGTACTTC
>TRBD1|TRBJ1-5|TRBV27|-
CASRGTGIDSNQPQHF
TGTGCCAGCAGAGGGACAGGGATAGATAGCAATCAGCCCCAGCATTTT
>TRBD1|TRBJ1-4|TRBV2|-
CASTPGQGKEKLFF
TGTGCCAGCACCCCGGGACAGGGAAAAGAAAAACTGTTTTTT
>TRBD2|TRBJ2-7|TRBV12-3/TRBV12-4|-
CASRLAASYEQYF
TGTGCCAGCCGACTAGCTGCCTCCTACGAGCAGTACTTC
>TRBD1|TRBJ1-6|TRBV27|-
CASSLRGTGGPPLHF
TGTGCCAGCAGTTTAAGAGGGACAGGAGGACCACCCCTCCACTTT
>-|TRBJ2-3|TRBV9|-
CASSVGTDYTDTQYF
TGTGCCAGCAGCGTAGGGACAGACTACACAGATACGCAGTATTTT
>TRBD2|TRBJ2-4|TRBV11-2|-
CASSLLAGIAKNIQYF
TGTGCCAGCAGCTTATTAGCGGGCATCGCCAAAAACATTCAGTACTTC
>TRBD1|TRBJ1-1|TRBV2|-
CASTGGLNTEAFF
TGTGCCAGTACAGGGGGATTGAACACTGAAGCTTTCTTT
>TRBD1|TRBJ1-2|TRBV10-3|-
CAISEVGTDRNYGYTF
TGTGCCATCAGTGAAGTAGGGACAGACCGGAACTATGGCTACACCTTC
>TRBD1|TRBJ2-2|TRBV6-5|-
CASRRTGMHTGELFF
TGTGCCAGCAGGCGGACAGGGATGCACACCGGGGAGCTGTTTTTT